This TCR beta chain was captured in a study of blood T cell repertoires in COVID-19. Study-level background: T cells, B-cell-depleted T cells, or PBMCs provided the cDNA or gDNA that served as material.

Generated by immunoSEQ multiplex PCR, the TCRdb table keeps only in-frame clones and is missing some. The sample holds approximately 200,000 clones, around 86% seen once. CDR3 size: 13 residues. V dropped 6 bases and J dropped 1 base, with 7 bases sitting between them. Per the germline V gene, CDR1 is MNHEY and CDR2 is SVGAGI. The chain recombines TRBV6-5 with TRBJ1-5; D uncertain. The sequencing input was peripheral blood. The origin of this receptor is a human donor in a cohort sampled during active COVID-19. The CDR3 protein is CASRRGSNQPQHF. In DNA, the CDR3 is TGTGCCAGCAGACGAGGGAGCAATCAGCCCCAGCATTTT.